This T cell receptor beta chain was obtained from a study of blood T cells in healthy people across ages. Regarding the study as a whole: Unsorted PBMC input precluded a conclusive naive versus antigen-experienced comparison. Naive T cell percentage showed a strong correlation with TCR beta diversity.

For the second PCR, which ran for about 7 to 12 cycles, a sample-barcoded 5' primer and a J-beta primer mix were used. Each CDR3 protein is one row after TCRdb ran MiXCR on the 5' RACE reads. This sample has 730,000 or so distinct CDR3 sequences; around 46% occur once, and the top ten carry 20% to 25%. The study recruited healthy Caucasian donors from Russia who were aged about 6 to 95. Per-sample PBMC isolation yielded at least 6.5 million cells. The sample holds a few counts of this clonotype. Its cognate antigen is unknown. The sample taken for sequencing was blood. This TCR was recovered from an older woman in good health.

CDR3 region: CATSDSGTGNGYTF. CDR3 DNA sequence: TGTGCCACCAGTGATTCCGGGACAGGGAATGGCTACACCTTC. The chain carries TRBV24-1 and TRBJ1-2; 9 nucleotides align to TRBD1. Germline V lookup: CDR1 KGHDR, CDR2 SFDVKD. The V and J ends lost 2 bases and 6 bases, in that order; junction bases with no gene match: 3. The CDR3 has 14 amino acids.